This T cell receptor beta chain was documented in a study of cytomegalovirus exposure and HLA in healthy donors. Study as a whole: Of the donors genotyped, several hundred in all, about 76% fell in the Caucasian-associated ancestry cluster.

Primers: 60 Vbeta forward and 13 Jbeta reverse. The protocol was immunoSEQ multiplex PCR, while the TCRdb copy is restricted to in-frame clones and leaves out a portion. This table holds approximately 220,000 clones, 75% to 90% found once. Concerning this clone: Its antigen remains unknown.

General study points: A highly shared variant cluster was judged a likely technical artifact. For presence/absence analyses, sequencing depth was assumed to be roughly uniform across donors. In an earlier analysis, productive rearrangement rates for most beta V segments clustered near 87% or 30%.

The receptor comes from a boy between 2 and 10 years old in good health and CMV-seronegative. The specimen was PBMCs.

The CDR3 bases are TGCAGCGTTGAATCAGGGGGTGTAGCTTTCTTT. It specifies CSVESGGVAFF. V is TRBV29-1 and J is TRBJ1-1; 7 bases agree with TRBD1. With V trimmed by 2 bases and J by 10 bases, 4 bases remained unmatched. Looked up from germline, CDR1 is SQVTM and CDR2 is ANQGSEA. The CDR3 runs to 11 residues.